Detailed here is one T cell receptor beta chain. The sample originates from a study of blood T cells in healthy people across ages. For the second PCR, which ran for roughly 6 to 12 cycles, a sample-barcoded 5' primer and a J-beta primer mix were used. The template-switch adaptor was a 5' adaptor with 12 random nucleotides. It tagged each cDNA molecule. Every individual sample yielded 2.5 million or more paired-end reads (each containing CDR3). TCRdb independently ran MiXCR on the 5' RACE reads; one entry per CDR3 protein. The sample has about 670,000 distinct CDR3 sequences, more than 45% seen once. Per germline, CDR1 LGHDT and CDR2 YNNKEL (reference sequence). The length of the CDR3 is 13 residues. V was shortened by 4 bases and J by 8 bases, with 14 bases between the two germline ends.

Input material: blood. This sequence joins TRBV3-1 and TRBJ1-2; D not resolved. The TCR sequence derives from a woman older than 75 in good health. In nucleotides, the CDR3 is TGTGCCAGCAGCCCCCAAGTGGACCTGGGCTACACCTTC. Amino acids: CASSPQVDLGYTF.